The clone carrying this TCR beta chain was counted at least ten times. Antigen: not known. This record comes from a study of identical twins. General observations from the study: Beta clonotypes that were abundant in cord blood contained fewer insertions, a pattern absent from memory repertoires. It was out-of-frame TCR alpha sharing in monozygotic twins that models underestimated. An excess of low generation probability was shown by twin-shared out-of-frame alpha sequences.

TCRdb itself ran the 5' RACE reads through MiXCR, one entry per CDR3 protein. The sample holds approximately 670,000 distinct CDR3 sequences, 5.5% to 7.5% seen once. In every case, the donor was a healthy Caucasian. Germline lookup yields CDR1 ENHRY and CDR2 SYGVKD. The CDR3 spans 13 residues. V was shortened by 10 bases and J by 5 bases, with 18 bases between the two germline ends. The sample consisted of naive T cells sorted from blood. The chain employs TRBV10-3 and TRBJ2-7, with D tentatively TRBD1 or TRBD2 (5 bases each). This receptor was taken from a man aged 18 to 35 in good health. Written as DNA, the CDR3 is TGTGCCACCCGGGACCTAGGGAGCCACGAGCAGTACTTC. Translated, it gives CATRDLGSHEQYF.